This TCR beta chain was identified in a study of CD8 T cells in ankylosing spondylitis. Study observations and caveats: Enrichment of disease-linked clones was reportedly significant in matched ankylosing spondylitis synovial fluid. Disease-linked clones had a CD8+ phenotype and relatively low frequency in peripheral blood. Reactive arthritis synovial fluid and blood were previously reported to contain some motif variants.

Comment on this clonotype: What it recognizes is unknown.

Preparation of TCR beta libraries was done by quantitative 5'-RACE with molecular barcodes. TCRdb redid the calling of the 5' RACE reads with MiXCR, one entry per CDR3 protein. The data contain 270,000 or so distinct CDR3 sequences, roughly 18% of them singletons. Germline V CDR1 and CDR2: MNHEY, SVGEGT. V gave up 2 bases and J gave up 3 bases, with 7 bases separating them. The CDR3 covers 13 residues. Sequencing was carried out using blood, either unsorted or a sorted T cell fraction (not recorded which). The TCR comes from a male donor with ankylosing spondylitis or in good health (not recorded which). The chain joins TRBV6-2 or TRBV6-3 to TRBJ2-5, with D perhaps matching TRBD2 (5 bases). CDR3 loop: CASSYGAEETQYF. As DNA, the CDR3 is TGTGCCAGCAGTTACGGAGCGGAAGAGACCCAGTACTTC.